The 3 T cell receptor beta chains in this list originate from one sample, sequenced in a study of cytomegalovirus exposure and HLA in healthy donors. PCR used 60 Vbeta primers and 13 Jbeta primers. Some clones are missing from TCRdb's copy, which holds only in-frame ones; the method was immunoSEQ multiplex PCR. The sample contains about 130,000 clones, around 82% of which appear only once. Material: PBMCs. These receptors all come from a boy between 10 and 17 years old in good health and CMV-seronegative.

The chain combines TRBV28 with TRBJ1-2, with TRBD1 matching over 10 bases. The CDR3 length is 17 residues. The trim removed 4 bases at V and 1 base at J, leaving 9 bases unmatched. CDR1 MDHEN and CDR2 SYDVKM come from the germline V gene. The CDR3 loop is CASSSTTGTGVNYGYTF. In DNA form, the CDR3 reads TGTGCCAGCAGTTCAACTACCGGGACAGGGGTTAACTATGGCTACACCTTC.

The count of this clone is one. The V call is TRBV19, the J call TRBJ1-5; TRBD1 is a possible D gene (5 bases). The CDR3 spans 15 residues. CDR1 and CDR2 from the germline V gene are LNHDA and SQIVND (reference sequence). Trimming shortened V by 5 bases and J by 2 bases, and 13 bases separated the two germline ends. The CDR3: CASSWAGSGNQPQHF. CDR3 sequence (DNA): TGTGCCAGTAGTTGGGCAGGGTCGGGCAATCAGCCCCAGCATTTT.

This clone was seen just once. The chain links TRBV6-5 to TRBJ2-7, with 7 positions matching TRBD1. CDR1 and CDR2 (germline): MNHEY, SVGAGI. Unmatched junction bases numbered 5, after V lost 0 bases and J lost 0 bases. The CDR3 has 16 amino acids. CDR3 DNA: TGTGCCAGCAGTTACTCCATGACAGGGAGCTCCTACGAGCAGTACTTC. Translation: CASSYSMTGSSYEQYF.